The 25 T cell receptor beta chains reported below all come from one sample, sequenced in a study of blood T cell repertoires in COVID-19. TCRdb keeps only in-frame clones here, not all; method: immunoSEQ multiplex PCR. Of around 250,000 clones detected, roughly 85% appear once; the ten largest clones hold 8.5% to 9.5%. Input material: PBMCs or T cells enriched from blood (not recorded which). These receptors originate from a woman aged 45-65 years with acute COVID-19.

This clone was observed a few times. The chain couples TRBV4-3 to TRBJ1-2, with TRBD1 matching 9 bases. CDR3 length: 12 amino acids. V shed 5 bases and J 14 bases; nucleotides not matched to a gene: 9. CDR1 is LGHNA and CDR2 is YSLEER in the germline V gene. CDR3 DNA: TGCGCCAGCAGCTCCGGGACAGGGCTTTTAACCTTC. This sequence encodes CASSSGTGLLTF.

The genes are TRBV27 and TRBJ1-2; D may be TRBD1 (6 bases). Germline values: CDR1 MNHEY, CDR2 SMNVEV (reference sequence). This CDR3 region has 13 residues. V lost 2 bases and J lost 6, with 10 bases in between. The CDR3 DNA reads as TGTGCCAGCAGTTTAAACAGGGCAGATGGCTACACCTTC. It codes for CASSLNRADGYTF.

The rearrangement joins TRBV19 to TRBJ2-3; no definite D call. The germline V gene has CDR1 LNHDA and CDR2 SQIVND (reference sequence). Trimming took off 0 bases at V and 2 bases at J, with 9 bases between the two ends. The CDR3 covers 15 residues. CDR3 DNA: TGTGCCAGTAGTATAGATAGCACTTACACAGATACGCAGTATTTT. Translation: CASSIDSTYTDTQYF.

This sequence joins TRBV7-2 and TRBJ2-5; D possibly corresponds to TRBD1 (5 bases). Trimming left V 1 base short and J 5 bases short, with 8 bases between. The CDR3 covers 13 residues. The germline V gene encodes CDR1 SGHTA and CDR2 FQGNSA. The CDR3 bases are TGTGCCAGCAGCTTAGTACAGGTCGAGACCCAGTACTTC. Translating gives CASSLVQVETQYF.

The CDR3 sequence: CASLFAGRDKNSPLHF. Here the CDR3 DNA reads TGTGCCAGTCTATTCGCCGGACGGGATAAGAATTCACCCCTCCACTTT. The chain uses TRBV2 and TRBJ1-6; D remains unclear. The CDR3 is 16 residues long. Trimming took off 9 bases at V and 7 bases at J, with 22 bases between the two ends. Germline CDR1 and CDR2: SNHLY and FYNNEI.

This clone has just a few counts. The sample has other DNA sequences that encode this CDR3 too. This chain connects TRBV5-4 to TRBJ2-1, with 7 bases lining up with TRBD2. The CDR3 is 15 amino acids. V lost 0 bases, J lost 2 bases, and 2 bases stayed unmatched. CDR1 and CDR2 from the germline V gene are SGHNT and YYREEE (reference sequence). CDR3 nucleotide sequence: TGTGCCAGCAGCTTGGGCAGCGGGGCCTACAATGAGCAGTTCTTC. Protein product: CASSLGSGAYNEQFF.

V is TRBV19 and J is TRBJ1-5; a possible D gene is TRBD1 (6 bases). The CDR3 length is 16 residues. Germline CDR1 and CDR2: LNHDA and SQIVND (reference sequence). V was pared by 6 bases and J by 6 bases, with 21 bases between. The CDR3: CASSLRQSLQGQPQHF. The CDR3 DNA is TGTGCCAGTAGCCTCCGCCAGTCCTTACAGGGTCAGCCCCAGCATTTT.

The chain recombines TRBV6-1 with TRBJ2-7; D gene ambiguous. V lost 0 bases and J 3 bases, leaving 12 bases between the germline ends. The V gene's germline CDR1 is MNHNS and CDR2 SASEGT. There are 15 residues in the CDR3. DNA of the CDR3: TGTGCCAGCAGTGAAGCGGTCGCCACTTTCTACGAGCAGTACTTC. It codes for CASSEAVATFYEQYF.

In its sample, this clone was seen a few times. CDR3: CASSVGENQPQHF. CDR3 in DNA: TGTGCCAGCAGCGTAGGGGAGAATCAGCCCCAGCATTTT. This chain connects TRBV9 to TRBJ1-5; D gene unclear. Per germline, CDR1 SGDLS and CDR2 YYNGEE. The V gene lost 0 bases and the J gene lost 4 bases, with 5 bases spanning the gap. The CDR3 has 13 amino acids.

This clone is a singleton in its sample. The CDR3 here is CASSAQGSRVGTIYF. In DNA form, the CDR3 reads TGTGCCAGCAGCGCCCAGGGGTCGCGGGTGGGCACCATATATTTT. The rearrangement joins TRBV6-5 to TRBJ1-3; a weak D match, TRBD1 (6 bases). V lost 6 bases to trimming and J lost 9 bases, with 21 bases between them. The CDR3 extends over 15 amino acids. CDR1 is MNHEY, CDR2 SVGAGI, per germline.

The chain couples TRBV19 to TRBJ1-3; D is unresolved. This CDR3 comprises 13 residues. The V gene's germline CDR1 is LNHDA and CDR2 SQIVND (reference sequence). V lost 7 bases and J 13 bases, leaving 20 bases between the germline ends. CDR3 sequence (DNA): TGTGCCAGTAAAATGGACGCGGATGGAGGTATATATTTT. This sequence encodes CASKMDADGGIYF.

The chain has TRBV7-8 and TRBJ1-1; maybe TRBD1 (5 bases). The CDR3 is made up of 13 amino acids. Trimming removed 5 bases from V and 1 base from J, with 8 bases in between. Germline-derived CDR1 and CDR2 are SGHVS and FQNEAQ. CDR3 nucleotides: TGTGCCAGCAGCCTTGGACAGAACACTGAAGCTTTCTTT. It encodes CASSLGQNTEAFF.

Remarks on this clone: Since a much larger clone is just one base distant, this may be a read error. The chain uses TRBV12-3 or TRBV12-4 and TRBJ1-5; 9 bases line up with TRBD1. The CDR3 has 13 amino acids. Losses at the gene ends were 6 bases for V and 7 bases for J; bases not matched to a gene: 4. In DNA form, the CDR3 reads TGTGCCAGCAGCCGGGACAGGGACCAGCCCCAGCATTTT. It specifies CASSRDRDQPQHF.

This clone occurred a few times. The chain recombines TRBV5-5 with TRBJ1-1, with TRBD1 as a possible D gene (6 bases). Germline loops: CDR1 SGHKS, CDR2 YYEKEE (reference sequence). The CDR3 totals 15 residues. Deletions cut 0 bases from V and 1 base from J, with 10 bases between. In nucleotides, the CDR3 is TGTGCCAGCAGCTTGGCCGGGGGGGCGAACACTGAAGCTTTCTTT. Protein product: CASSLAGGANTEAFF. Complete variable domain (other parts from reference TRBV5-5 and TRBJ1-1): DAGVTQSPTHLIKTRGQQVTLRCSPISGHKSVSWYQQVLGQGPQFIFQYYEKEERGRGNFPDRFSARQFPNYSSELNVNALLLGDSALYLCASSLAGGANTEAFFGQGTRLTVV.

The CDR3 protein is CASSSHNQPQHF. As DNA, the CDR3 is TGTGCCAGCAGTTCACATAATCAGCCCCAGCATTTT. V usage is TRBV7-9 and J usage is TRBJ1-5; D call uncertain. The CDR3 is 12 amino acids. Deletions cut 6 bases from V and 4 bases from J, with 7 bases between. Per the germline V gene, CDR1 is SEHNR and CDR2 is FQNEAQ (reference sequence).

The chain recombines TRBV3-1 (or the pseudogene TRBV3-2) with TRBJ2-5, with D possibly TRBD2 on 5 matching bases. The CDR3 has 15 amino acids. CDR1 and CDR2 (germline): LGHDT, YNNKEL (reference sequence). V lost 2 bases to trimming and J lost 5 bases, with 15 bases between them. The CDR3 region is CASSQLLEGRETQYF. The CDR3 DNA reads TGTGCCAGCAGCCAACTACTAGAGGGCCGGGAGACCCAGTACTTC.

V and J are TRBV7-2 and TRBJ1-4; maybe TRBD1 (6 bases). Deletions cut 4 bases from V and 8 bases from J, with 20 bases between. Per the germline V gene, CDR1 is SGHTA and CDR2 is FQGNSA. The CDR3 sequence is 16 residues long. The CDR3 coding sequence is TGTGCCAGCAGCTCCCAGGGAGGGGTAGGGGGGGAAAAACTGTTTTTT. This sequence encodes CASSSQGGVGGEKLFF.

The chain has TRBV25-1 and TRBJ1-2; TRBD1 matches at 8 bases. J was trimmed by 1 base and V by 5 bases; bases with no gene match: 3. There are 14 residues in the CDR3. The germline CDR1 and CDR2 sequences are MGHDK and SYGVNS. Here the CDR3 DNA reads TGTGCCAGCAGTTCAGGGGGCAATAACTATGGCTACACCTTC. Translation gives CASSSGGNNYGYTF.

The V and J genes are TRBV7-2 and TRBJ1-2, with 10 bases fitting TRBD1. V dropped 5 bases and J dropped 7; count of bases not matched to a gene: 10. The germline V gene encodes CDR1 SGHTA and CDR2 FQGNSA. CDR3 length: 15 residues. This CDR3 is CASSNAGTGVFGYTF. CDR3 DNA: TGTGCCAGCAGCAATGCGGGGACAGGGGTTTTTGGCTACACCTTC.

J is TRBJ2-3 and V is TRBV19, with 7 bases matching TRBD2. Looked up from germline, CDR1 is LNHDA and CDR2 is SQIVND (reference sequence). The junction had 11 bases not matched to a gene; V was cut back by 10 bases and J by 4 bases. This CDR3 has 14 amino acids. The DNA of the CDR3 is TGTGCCACCTGGCCGGGGGGATTGGCAGATACGCAGTATTTT. Translation: CATWPGGLADTQYF.

The rearrangement links TRBV7-2 to TRBJ2-3; 7 bases align to TRBD2. The V gene's germline CDR1 is SGHTA and CDR2 FQGNSA. CDR3 size: 15 residues. Trimming removed 5 bases from V and 3 bases from J; junction bases left unmatched: 8. The DNA of the CDR3 is TGTGCCAGCAGCGCACGACTAGCCGTTACAGATACGCAGTATTTT. This gives the protein CASSARLAVTDTQYF.

This chain links TRBV5-1 with TRBJ1-2; 9 positions agree with TRBD1. CDR3 size: 15 residues. Germline V gives CDR1 SGHRS, CDR2 YFSETQ. Losses at the gene ends were 0 bases for V and 2 bases for J; bases not matched to a gene: 2. The CDR3 DNA follows: TGCGCCAGCAGCTTGGCCGGGACAGGGAACTATGGCTACACCTTC. It is translated as CASSLAGTGNYGYTF.

The genes are TRBV5-8 and TRBJ2-7, with 9 bases that match TRBD1. CDR1 SGHTS and CDR2 YDEGEE come from the germline V gene. V lost 4 bases to trimming and J lost 5 bases; unmatched junction nucleotides: 7. The CDR3 is 14 amino acids. CDR3 sequence (DNA): TGTGCCAGCAGCCTAGGACAGGGGATGGACGAGCAGTACTTC. It specifies CASSLGQGMDEQYF.

V is TRBV5-1 and J is TRBJ2-7; D possibly corresponds to TRBD1 (5 bases). CDR1 and CDR2 from the germline V gene are SGHRS and YFSETQ. The V end was cut by 5 bases, the J end by 0 bases, with 12 bases between. The CDR3 spans 14 residues. CDR3 in amino acids: CASRVEQASYEQYF. CDR3 DNA sequence: TGCGCCAGCAGGGTCGAACAGGCCTCCTACGAGCAGTACTTC.

This sequence joins TRBV12-3 or TRBV12-4 and TRBJ1-2; TRBD1 aligns across 7 bases. Trimming cost V 4 bases and J 7 bases; bases outside gene matches: 3. The CDR3 is made up of 12 amino acids. The CDR3 reads CASSYDRAGYTF. CDR3 coding DNA: TGTGCCAGCAGTTATGACAGGGCTGGCTACACCTTC.